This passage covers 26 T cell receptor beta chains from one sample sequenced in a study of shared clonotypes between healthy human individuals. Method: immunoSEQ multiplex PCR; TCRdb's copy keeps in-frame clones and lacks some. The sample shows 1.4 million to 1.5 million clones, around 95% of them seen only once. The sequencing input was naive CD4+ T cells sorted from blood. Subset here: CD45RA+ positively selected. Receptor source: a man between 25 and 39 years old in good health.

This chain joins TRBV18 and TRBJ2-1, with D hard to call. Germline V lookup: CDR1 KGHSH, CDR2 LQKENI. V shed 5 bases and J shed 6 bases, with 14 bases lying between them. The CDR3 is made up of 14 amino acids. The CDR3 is CASSGLTGFNEQFF. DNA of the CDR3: TGTGCCAGCTCAGGATTGACTGGGTTCAATGAGCAGTTCTTC.

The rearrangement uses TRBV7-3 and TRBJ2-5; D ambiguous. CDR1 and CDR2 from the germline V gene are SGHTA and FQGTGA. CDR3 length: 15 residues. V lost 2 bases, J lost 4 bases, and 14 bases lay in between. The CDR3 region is CASSLSLSARETQYF. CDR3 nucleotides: TGTGCCAGCAGCTTATCATTGTCGGCCCGAGAGACCCAGTACTTC.

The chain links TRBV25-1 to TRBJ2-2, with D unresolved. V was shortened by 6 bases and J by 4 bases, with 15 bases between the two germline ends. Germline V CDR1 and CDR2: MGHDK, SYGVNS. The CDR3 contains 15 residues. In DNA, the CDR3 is TGTGCCAGCAGCGTCGGCGGTTCAACCACCGGGGAGCTGTTTTTT. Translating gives CASSVGGSTTGELFF.

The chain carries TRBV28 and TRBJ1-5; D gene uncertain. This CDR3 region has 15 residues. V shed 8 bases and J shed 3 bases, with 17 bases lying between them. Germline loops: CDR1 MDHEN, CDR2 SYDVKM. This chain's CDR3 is CASLYNLSPNQPQHF. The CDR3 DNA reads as TGTGCCAGCTTGTACAACCTATCCCCCAATCAGCCCCAGCATTTT.

CDR3 sequence (DNA): TGTGCCAGCAGCTTGGTTACGGGAAAGGACACTGAAGCTTTCTTT. This sequence encodes CASSLVTGKDTEAFF. This chain links TRBV5-4 with TRBJ1-1; D is unclear. The CDR3 is made up of 15 amino acids. Trimming stripped 0 bases from V and 3 bases from J, with 12 bases between. Germline lookup yields CDR1 SGHNT and CDR2 YYREEE (reference sequence). The full variable domain, with the rest looked up from reference TRBV5-4 and TRBJ1-1, is ETGVTQSPTHLIKTRGQQVTLRCSSQSGHNTVSWYQQALGQGPQFIFQYYREEENGRGNFPPRFSGLQFPNYSSELNVNALELDDSALYLCASSLVTGKDTEAFFGQGTRLTVV.

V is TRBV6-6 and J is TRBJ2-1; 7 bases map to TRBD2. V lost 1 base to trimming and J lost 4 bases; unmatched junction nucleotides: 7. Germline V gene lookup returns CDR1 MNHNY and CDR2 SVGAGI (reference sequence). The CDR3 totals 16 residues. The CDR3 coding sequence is TGTGCCAGCAGTTACTTTGACTCCGGGGGGTACAATGAGCAGTTCTTC. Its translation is CASSYFDSGGYNEQFF.

CDR3: CASSRGTSGILREQFF. The CDR3 DNA reads TGTGCCAGCAGCCGAGGGACTAGCGGGATCCTGCGGGAGCAGTTCTTC. The chain recombines TRBV14 with TRBJ2-1, with 13 bases lining up with TRBD2. V lost 4 bases, J lost 10 bases, and 10 bases stayed unmatched. This CDR3 has 16 amino acids. CDR1 and CDR2 (germline): SGHDN, FVKESK.

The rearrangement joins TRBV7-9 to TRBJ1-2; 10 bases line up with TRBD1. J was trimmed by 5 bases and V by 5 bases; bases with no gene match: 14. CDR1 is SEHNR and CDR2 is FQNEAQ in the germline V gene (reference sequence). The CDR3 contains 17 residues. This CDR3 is CASSPSGGTGAGYGYTF. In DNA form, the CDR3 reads TGTGCCAGCAGCCCCAGTGGCGGGACAGGGGCAGGGTATGGCTACACCTTC.

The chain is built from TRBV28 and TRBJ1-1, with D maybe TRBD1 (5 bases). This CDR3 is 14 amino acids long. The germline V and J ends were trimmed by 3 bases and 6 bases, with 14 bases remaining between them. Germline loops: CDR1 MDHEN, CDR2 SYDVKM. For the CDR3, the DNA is TGTGCCAGCAGTTTTCAGGGAGGTCGCGCTGAAGCTTTCTTT. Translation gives CASSFQGGRAEAFF.

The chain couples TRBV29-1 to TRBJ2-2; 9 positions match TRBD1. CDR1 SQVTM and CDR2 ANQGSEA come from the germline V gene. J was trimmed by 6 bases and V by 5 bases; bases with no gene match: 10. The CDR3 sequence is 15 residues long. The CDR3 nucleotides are TGCAGCGTTAGAGACGGGGACAGGGTACCCGGGGAGCTGTTTTTT. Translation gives CSVRDGDRVPGELFF.

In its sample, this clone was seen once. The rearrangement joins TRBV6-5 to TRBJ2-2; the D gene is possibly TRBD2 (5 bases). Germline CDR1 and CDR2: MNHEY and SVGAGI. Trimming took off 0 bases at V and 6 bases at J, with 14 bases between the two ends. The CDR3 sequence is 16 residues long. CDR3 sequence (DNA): TGTGCCAGCAGTTACTCGCGACTACTGGCTGCCGGGGAGCTGTTTTTT. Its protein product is CASSYSRLLAAGELFF.

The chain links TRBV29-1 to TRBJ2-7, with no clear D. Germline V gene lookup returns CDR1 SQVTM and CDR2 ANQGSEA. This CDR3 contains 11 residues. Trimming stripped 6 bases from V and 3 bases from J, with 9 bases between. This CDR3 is CSVFSDYEQYF. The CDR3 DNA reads TGCAGCGTCTTTAGTGACTACGAGCAGTACTTC.

CDR3 region: CASSLGTAREVGRDTQYF. The CDR3 DNA reads as TGTGCCAGCAGCTTAGGAACTGCACGGGAGGTTGGACGAGATACGCAGTATTTT. The V call is TRBV7-9, the J call TRBJ2-3; 7 bases line up with TRBD2. Germline values: CDR1 SEHNR, CDR2 FQNEAQ (reference sequence). The CDR3 sequence is 18 residues long. Trimming cost V 1 base and J 5 bases; bases outside gene matches: 15.

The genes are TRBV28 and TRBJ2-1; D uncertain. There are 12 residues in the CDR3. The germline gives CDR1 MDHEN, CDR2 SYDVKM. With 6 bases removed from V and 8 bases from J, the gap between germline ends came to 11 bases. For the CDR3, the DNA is TGTGCCAGCAGCACAAACTGGGATGAGCAGTTCTTC. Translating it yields CASSTNWDEQFF.

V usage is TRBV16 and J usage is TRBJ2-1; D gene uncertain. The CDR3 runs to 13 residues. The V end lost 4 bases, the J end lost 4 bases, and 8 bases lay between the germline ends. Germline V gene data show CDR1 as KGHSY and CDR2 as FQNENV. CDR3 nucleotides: TGTGCCAGCAGCCTGCCACCGTACAATGAGCAGTTCTTC. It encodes CASSLPPYNEQFF.

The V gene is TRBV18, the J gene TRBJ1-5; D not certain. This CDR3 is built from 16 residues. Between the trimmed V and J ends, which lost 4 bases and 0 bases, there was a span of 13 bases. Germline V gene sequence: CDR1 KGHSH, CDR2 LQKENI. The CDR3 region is CASSLRTANSNQPQHF. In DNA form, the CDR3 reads TGTGCCAGCTCACTTCGGACGGCGAATAGCAATCAGCCCCAGCATTTT. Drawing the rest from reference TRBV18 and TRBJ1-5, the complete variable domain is NAGVMQNPRHLVRRRGQEARLRCSPMKGHSHVYWYRQLPEEGLKFMVYLQKENIIDESGMPKERFSAEFPKEGPSILRIQQVVRGDSAAYFCASSLRTANSNQPQHFGDGTRLSIL.

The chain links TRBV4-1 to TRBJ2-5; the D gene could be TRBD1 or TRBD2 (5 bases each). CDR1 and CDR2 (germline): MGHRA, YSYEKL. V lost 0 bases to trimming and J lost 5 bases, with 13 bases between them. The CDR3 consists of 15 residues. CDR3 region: CASSQDRAGTETQYF. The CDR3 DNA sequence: TGCGCCAGCAGCCAAGATCGAGCAGGGACGGAGACCCAGTACTTC.

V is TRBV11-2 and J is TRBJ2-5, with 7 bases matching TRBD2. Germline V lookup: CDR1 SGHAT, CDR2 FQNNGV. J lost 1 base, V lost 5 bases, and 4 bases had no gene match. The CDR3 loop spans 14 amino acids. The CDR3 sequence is CASSAPSGQETQYF. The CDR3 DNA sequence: TGTGCCAGCAGCGCCCCTAGCGGCCAAGAGACCCAGTACTTC.

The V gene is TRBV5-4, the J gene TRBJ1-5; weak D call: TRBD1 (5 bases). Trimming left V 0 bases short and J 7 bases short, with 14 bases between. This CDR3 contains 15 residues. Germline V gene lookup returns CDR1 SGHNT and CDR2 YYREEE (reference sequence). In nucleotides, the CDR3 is TGTGCCAGCAGCTTGGACAGCAGGGTAGGCCAGCCCCAGCATTTT. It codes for CASSLDSRVGQPQHF.

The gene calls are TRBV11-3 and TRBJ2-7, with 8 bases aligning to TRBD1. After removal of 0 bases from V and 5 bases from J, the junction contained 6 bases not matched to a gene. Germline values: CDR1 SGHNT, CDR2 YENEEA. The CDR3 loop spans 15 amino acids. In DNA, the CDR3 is TGTGCCAGCAGCTTAGATCTGAGCAGGGGGCACGAGCAGTACTTC. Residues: CASSLDLSRGHEQYF.

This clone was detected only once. Written as DNA, the CDR3 is TGTGCCAGCAGCGTAGGCCCAGCGGGAAATGAGCAGTTCTTC. This encodes CASSVGPAGNEQFF. The J gene is TRBJ2-1, the V gene TRBV9; 7 bases line up with TRBD2. The CDR3 runs to 14 residues. The J segment lost 7 bases and the V segment lost 0 bases, leaving 4 bases of the junction unmatched. The V gene's germline CDR1 is SGDLS and CDR2 YYNGEE.

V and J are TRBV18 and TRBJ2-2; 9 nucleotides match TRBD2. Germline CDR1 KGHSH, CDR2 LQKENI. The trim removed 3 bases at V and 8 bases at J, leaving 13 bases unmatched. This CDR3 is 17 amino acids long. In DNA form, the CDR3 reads TGTGCCAGCTCACCCGACAAGCCGGGACTAGCTCCAGGGGAGCTGTTTTTT. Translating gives CASSPDKPGLAPGELFF.

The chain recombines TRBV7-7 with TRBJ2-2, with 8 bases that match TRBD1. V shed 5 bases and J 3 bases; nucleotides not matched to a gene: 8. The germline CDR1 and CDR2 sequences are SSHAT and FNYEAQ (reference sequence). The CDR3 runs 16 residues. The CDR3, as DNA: TGTGCCAGCAGCAAGGGACAGGCTGATTACACCGGGGAGCTGTTTTTT. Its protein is CASSKGQADYTGELFF.

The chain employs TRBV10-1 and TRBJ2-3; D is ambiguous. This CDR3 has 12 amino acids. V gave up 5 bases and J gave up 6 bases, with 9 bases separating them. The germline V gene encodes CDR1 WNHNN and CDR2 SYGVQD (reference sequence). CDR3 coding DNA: TGCGCCAGCAGTAACGCAAGGGATACGCAGTATTTT. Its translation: CASSNARDTQYF.

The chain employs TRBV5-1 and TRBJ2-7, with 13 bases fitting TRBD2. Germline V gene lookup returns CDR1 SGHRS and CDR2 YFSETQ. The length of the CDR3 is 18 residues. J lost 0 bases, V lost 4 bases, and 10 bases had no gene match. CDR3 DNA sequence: TGCGCCAGCAGCCCCTCGGGACTAGCGGGAATCGGCTCCTACGAGCAGTACTTC. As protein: CASSPSGLAGIGSYEQYF. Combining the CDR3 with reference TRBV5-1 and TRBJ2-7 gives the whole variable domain KAGVTQTPRYLIKTRGQQVTLSCSPISGHRSVSWYQQTPGQGLQFLFEYFSETQRNKGNFPGRFSGRQFSNSRSEMNVSTLELGDSALYLCASSPSGLAGIGSYEQYFGPGTRLTVT.

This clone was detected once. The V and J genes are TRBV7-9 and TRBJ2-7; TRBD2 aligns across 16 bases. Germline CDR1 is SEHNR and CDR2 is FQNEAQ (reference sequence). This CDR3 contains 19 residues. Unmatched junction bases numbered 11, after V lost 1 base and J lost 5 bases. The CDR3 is CASSLVSGGLAGGPNEQYF. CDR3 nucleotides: TGTGCCAGCAGCTTAGTCAGCGGGGGACTAGCGGGAGGGCCAAACGAGCAGTACTTC.